This entry lists 5 T cell receptor beta chains sequenced from one sample in a study of CDR3 diversity in severe acne. In TCRdb, the PCR reads were re-called with MiXCR into one record per CDR3 protein. Of approximately 79,000 distinct CDR3 sequences in the sample, roughly 52% are singletons; the top ten hold over 9.5%. The sample comprised blood. Source of these receptors: a male donor in good health, serving as a control.

The V gene is TRBV10-3, the J gene TRBJ2-3; TRBD2 agrees at 14 bases. V dropped 2 bases and J dropped 5; count of bases not matched to a gene: 0. Germline lookup yields CDR1 ENHRY and CDR2 SYGVKD. This CDR3 spans 15 amino acids. CDR3 sequence reads: CAISEGLAGGDTQYF. For the CDR3, the DNA is TGTGCCATCAGTGAGGGACTAGCGGGAGGAGATACGCAGTATTTT.

The chain carries TRBV25-1 and TRBJ2-6, with D unresolved. The length of the CDR3 is 15 residues. CDR1 and CDR2 from the germline V gene are MGHDK and SYGVNS. Trimming stripped 5 bases from V and 0 bases from J, with 8 bases between. The CDR3 spells CASSKAISGANVLTF. DNA for the CDR3: TGTGCCAGCAGTAAGGCGATCTCTGGGGCCAACGTCCTGACTTTC.

This clonotype was recorded at least ten times. This chain connects TRBV24-1 to TRBJ1-2; 10 bases are a match to TRBD1. V dropped 3 bases and J dropped 6; count of bases not matched to a gene: 3. There are 14 residues in the CDR3. CDR1 and CDR2 from the germline V gene are KGHDR and SFDVKD. DNA of the CDR3: TGTGCCACCAGTGATCCGACAGGGGGCAATGGCTACACCTTC. Its translation: CATSDPTGGNGYTF.

The table lists this clonotype with many counts. The chain employs TRBV18 and TRBJ1-4; 7 nucleotides match TRBD1. Germline-derived CDR1 and CDR2 are KGHSH and LQKENI. V lost 0 bases to trimming and J lost 0 bases; unmatched junction nucleotides: 16. The CDR3 totals 21 residues. This chain's CDR3 is CASSPPRDSFSAFATNEKLFF. CDR3 bases: TGTGCCAGCTCACCACCGCGGGACAGCTTTTCAGCATTTGCAACTAATGAAAAACTGTTTTTT. Based on the CDR3 plus reference TRBV18 and TRBJ1-4, the full variable domain is NAGVMQNPRHLVRRRGQEARLRCSPMKGHSHVYWYRQLPEEGLKFMVYLQKENIIDESGMPKERFSAEFPKEGPSILRIQQVVRGDSAAYFCASSPPRDSFSAFATNEKLFFGSGTQLSVL.

This clonotype was seen at least ten times. At one end, the junction sequence differs from germline, possibly due to a read error. The CDR3 DNA reads as TGTGCTAGCAGCTTAGGGACTAGCGGGACCCAGTACTTC. Translated: CASSLGTSGTQYF. The chain uses TRBV7-7 and TRBJ2-5, with 11 bases aligning to TRBD2. The germline CDR1 and CDR2 sequences are SSHAT and FNYEAQ (reference sequence). The CDR3 has 13 amino acids. Supplemented by reference TRBV7-7 and TRBJ2-5, the full variable domain reads GAGVSQSPRYKVTKRGQDVTLRCDPISSHATLYWYQQALGQGPEFLTYFNYEAQPDKSGLPSDRFSAERPEGSISTLTIQRTEQRDSAMYRCASSLGTSGTQYFGPGTRLLVL.